The entry below describes one T cell receptor beta chain. What it binds is not known. TCRdb fed the 5' RACE reads into MiXCR, producing one record per CDR3 protein. The table shows around 550,000 distinct CDR3 sequences, with over 12% occurring only once. This CDR3 has 13 residues. The ends were cut back, 6 bases at V and 2 bases at J, with 13 bases in the middle. Per the germline V gene, CDR1 is SQVTM and CDR2 is ANQGSEA. This specimen comes from a study of identical twins. General study points: Twins' excess sharing was less marked for out-of-frame beta sequences. Out-of-frame alpha sequences shared by twins showed excess low generation probability.

This sample was also put to use in a study of yellow fever vaccine responses in identical twins.

V and J are TRBV29-1 and TRBJ1-2; maybe TRBD1 (6 bases). Input material: CD4+ T cells sorted from blood. The sequence came from a woman aged 18-30 years in good health. CDR3 in amino acids: CSVVQGGNYGYTF. The CDR3 DNA follows: TGCAGCGTCGTACAGGGTGGGAACTATGGCTACACCTTC.